These T cell receptor beta chains were read from a single sample in a study of shared clonotypes between healthy human individuals. Clones were sequenced by immunoSEQ multiplex PCR, and TCRdb holds only the in-frame ones, with some missing. The sample holds some 900,000 clones; 76% are singletons and the top ten take roughly 1.5%. The sample taken for sequencing was memory CD4+ T cells sorted from blood. The source is a man in his late teens or twenties in good health. CDR3s include the opening cysteine and the closing phenylalanine or tryptophan. A D gene is named only where the DNA matches it firmly. The size entry is marked missing in some rows and otherwise reads once, few, many or a size class.

clone size: .
V gene: TRBV13
D gene: .
J gene: TRBJ2-5
CDR3 protein: CASSSKETQYF
CDR3 DNA: TGTGCCAGCAGCTCCAAAGAGACCCAGTACTTC

clone size: once
V gene: TRBV7-2
D gene: .
J gene: TRBJ1-6
CDR3 protein: CASSLGYVGLSSYNSPLHF
CDR3 DNA: TGTGCCAGCAGCTTAGGATACGTAGGGCTGAGCTCCTATAATTCACCCCTCCACTTT

clone size: once
V gene: TRBV7-9
D gene: .
J gene: TRBJ2-7
CDR3 protein: CASSWGQSSSSYEQYF
CDR3 DNA: TGTGCCAGCAGCTGGGGACAATCAAGCAGCTCCTACGAGCAGTACTTC

clone size: .
V gene: TRBV30
D gene: .
J gene: TRBJ1-3
CDR3 protein: CAWSVFGVGNTIYF
CDR3 DNA: TGTGCCTGGAGTGTCTTCGGGGTTGGAAACACCATATATTTT

clone size: .
V gene: TRBV5-1
D gene: .
J gene: TRBJ1-4
CDR3 protein: CASSLSGGLDEKLFF
CDR3 DNA: TGCGCCAGCAGCTTGTCCGGGGGATTGGATGAAAAACTGTTTTTT

clone size: .
V gene: TRBV19
D gene: .
J gene: TRBJ2-5
CDR3 protein: CASSIGGDLIKETQYF
CDR3 DNA: TGTGCCAGTAGTATAGGTGGGGACCTTATAAAGGAGACCCAGTACTTC

clone size: .
V gene: TRBV6-1
D gene: .
J gene: TRBJ2-3
CDR3 protein: CASSEAWAGLTDTQYF
CDR3 DNA: TGTGCCAGCAGTGAAGCTTGGGCGGGACTCACAGATACGCAGTATTTT

clone size: .
V gene: TRBV6-1
D gene: .
J gene: TRBJ2-1
CDR3 protein: CASSSGAGWNEQFF
CDR3 DNA: TGTGCCAGCAGTTCAGGGGCTGGGTGGAATGAGCAGTTCTTC

clone size: .
V gene: TRBV28
D gene: .
J gene: TRBJ2-5
CDR3 protein: CASTPGAWGTQYF
CDR3 DNA: TGTGCCAGCACCCCAGGGGCTTGGGGGACCCAGTACTTC

clone size: .
V gene: TRBV28
D gene: TRBD2
J gene: TRBJ2-3
CDR3 protein: CAIQAGGRSDTQYF
CDR3 DNA: TGTGCCATCCAAGCGGGGGGGCGGTCAGATACGCAGTATTTT

clone size: once
V gene: TRBV4-1
D gene: .
J gene: TRBJ2-1
CDR3 protein: CASSQGTARSSYNEQFF
CDR3 DNA: TGCGCCAGCAGCCAAGGAACTGCGCGGAGCTCCTACAATGAGCAGTTCTTC

clone size: .
V gene: TRBV10-2
D gene: .
J gene: TRBJ2-7
CDR3 protein: CASNGVQGYEQYF
CDR3 DNA: TGCGCCAGCAACGGAGTCCAGGGGTACGAGCAGTACTTC

clone size: once
V gene: TRBV4-2
D gene: TRBD2
J gene: TRBJ2-2
CDR3 protein: CASGPGGDTGELFF
CDR3 DNA: TGTGCCAGCGGCCCGGGGGGGGACACCGGGGAGCTGTTTTTT